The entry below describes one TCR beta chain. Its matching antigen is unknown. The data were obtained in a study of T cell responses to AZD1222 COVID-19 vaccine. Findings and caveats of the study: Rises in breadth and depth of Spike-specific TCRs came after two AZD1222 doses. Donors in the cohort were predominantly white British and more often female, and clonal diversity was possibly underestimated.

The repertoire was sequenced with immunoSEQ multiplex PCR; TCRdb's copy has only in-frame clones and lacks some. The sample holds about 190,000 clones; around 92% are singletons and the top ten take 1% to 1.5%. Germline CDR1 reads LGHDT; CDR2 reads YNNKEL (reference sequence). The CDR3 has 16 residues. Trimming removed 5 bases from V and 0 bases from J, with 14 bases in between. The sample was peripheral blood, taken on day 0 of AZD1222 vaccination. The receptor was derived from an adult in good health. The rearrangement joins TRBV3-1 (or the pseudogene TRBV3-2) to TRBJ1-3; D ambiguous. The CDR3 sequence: CASSYAKRISGNTIYF. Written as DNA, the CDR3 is TGTGCCAGCAGCTACGCAAAACGGATCTCTGGAAACACCATATATTTT.